This T cell receptor beta chain originates from a study of shared clonotypes between healthy human individuals. Overall study context: Those who served as donors were two women and a few men between the ages of 18 and 49. Overall study results and limits: Investigators collected only blood, and repertoires in tissues likely differ. A generally larger estimated richness was seen in naive subsets than in memory subsets.

The CDR3 length is 12 residues. Germline CDR1 SGHNT, CDR2 YYREEE (reference sequence). The V end lost 3 bases, the J end lost 7 bases, and 10 bases lay between the germline ends. Using immunoSEQ multiplex PCR, the repertoire was profiled, and TCRdb retains in-frame clones only, with some absent. Of about 1.5 million clones listed, approximately 98% are singletons. To note about this clone: Antigen unknown.

The sequenced material came from naive CD4+ T cells sorted from blood. Subset given: CD45RA+ positively selected. This clonotype originated in a man between 25 and 39 years old in good health. The rearrangement uses TRBV5-4 and TRBJ1-2; D gene ambiguous. DNA for the CDR3: TGTGCCAGCAGCTCAAACTTGGGTGGCTACACCTTC. Translation gives CASSSNLGGYTF. Based on the CDR3 plus reference TRBV5-4 and TRBJ1-2, the full variable domain is ETGVTQSPTHLIKTRGQQVTLRCSSQSGHNTVSWYQQALGQGPQFIFQYYREEENGRGNFPPRFSGLQFPNYSSELNVNALELDDSALYLCASSSNLGGYTFGSGTRLTVV.